This T cell receptor (beta chain) appears in the sequencing data of a study of CD8+ T cells in alopecia areata. At the level of the study: Tofacitinib administration persisted for 6 to 18 months, succeeded by 6 months off drug. The study's findings and limits: Alphabeta T cells residing in normal skin are also sequenced in scalp samples.

RNA extraction was followed by reverse transcription into cDNA, which acted as the sequencing template. Assay: immunoSEQ multiplex PCR; the TCRdb copy retains only in-frame clones and omits some. The sample yields over 150,000 clones, 63% seen once. Collected material from alopecia areata patients comprised lesional scalp punch biopsies and peripheral blood. With regard to this clone: Its specificity is unknown.

In germline, CDR1 is SGHAT, CDR2 FQNNGV. V lost 5 bases and J lost 2, with 10 bases in between. CDR3 length: 14 residues. This material consisted of CD4+ T cells sorted from blood, taken at week 0. The V gene is TRBV11-2, the J gene TRBJ2-4; no clear D gene. This clonotype originated in a human donor with alopecia areata. The CDR3 here is CASSPGSTKNIQYF. CDR3 DNA sequence: TGTGCCAGCAGCCCAGGAAGTACCAAAAACATTCAGTACTTC.